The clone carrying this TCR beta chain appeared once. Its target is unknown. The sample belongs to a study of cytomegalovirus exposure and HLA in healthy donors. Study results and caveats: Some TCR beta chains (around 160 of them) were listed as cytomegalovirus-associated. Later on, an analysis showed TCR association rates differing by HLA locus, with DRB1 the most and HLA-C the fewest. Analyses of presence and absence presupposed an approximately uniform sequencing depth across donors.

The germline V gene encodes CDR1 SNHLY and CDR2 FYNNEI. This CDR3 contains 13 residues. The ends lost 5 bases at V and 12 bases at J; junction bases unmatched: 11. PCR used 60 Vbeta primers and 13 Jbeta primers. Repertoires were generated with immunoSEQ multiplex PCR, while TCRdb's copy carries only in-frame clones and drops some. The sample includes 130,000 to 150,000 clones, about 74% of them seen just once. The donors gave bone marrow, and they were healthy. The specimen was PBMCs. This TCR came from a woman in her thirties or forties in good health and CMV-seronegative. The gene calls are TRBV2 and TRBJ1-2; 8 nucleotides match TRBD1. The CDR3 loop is CASSPTDSGGNTF. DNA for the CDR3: TGTGCCAGCAGTCCGACAGATTCAGGGGGCAACACCTTC.